The rows below give T cell receptor beta chains drawn from one sample of a study of post-analysis software for immune sequencing data. Each CDR3 protein gets one entry after TCRdb re-called the PCR reads with MiXCR. The sample lists roughly 670,000 distinct CDR3 sequences, approximately 59% occurring once. The sample taken for sequencing was blood. The receptor source for this set is a girl aged 2 to 10 with multiple sclerosis. The CDR3 runs from the conserved cysteine through the conserved F or W. D genes are given only for firm matches. Size is stated for part of the rows, as once, few or many counts, or as a class when the clone is expanded.

CDR3 DNA | CDR3 protein | clone size | J gene | D gene | V gene
TGTGCCAGCAGCTACCTACTCCGGGACAGGGATAATTATGGCTACACCTTC | CASSYLLRDRDNYGYTF | . | TRBJ1-2 | TRBD1 | TRBV12-3/TRBV12-4
TGTGCCAGCAGCCCGGTCGAACTCTATGGCTACACCTTC | CASSPVELYGYTF | . | TRBJ1-2 | . | TRBV11-2
TGTGCCAGCAGCCTGGGGTCAGTCCAGAATCAGCCCCAGCATTTT | CASSLGSVQNQPQHF | . | TRBJ1-5 | . | TRBV3-1
TGTGCCAGCATTAGCGGGGGAAATTCCATGAATGAGCAGTTCTTC | CASISGGNSMNEQFF | . | TRBJ2-1 | TRBD2 | TRBV27
TGTGCCAGCAGTTTTACAGGGCTGTTGGAAGCTTTCTTT | CASSFTGLLEAFF | . | TRBJ1-1 | . | TRBV27
TGTGCCAGCAGCCCGTCCGGGACAGTCCACAATGAGCAGTTCTTC | CASSPSGTVHNEQFF | . | TRBJ2-1 | TRBD1 | TRBV11-2
TGTGCCAGCAGTTACTCGATGGGGACAGATACGCAGTATTTT | CASSYSMGTDTQYF | . | TRBJ2-3 | . | TRBV6-6
TGTGCCAGCAGTTCCCTGGGGGTGAACATTCAGTACTTC | CASSSLGVNIQYF | . | TRBJ2-4 | . | TRBV12-3/TRBV12-4
TGTGCCAGCAGCTTTGACCCGAGCTCCTACAATGAGCAGTTCTTC | CASSFDPSSYNEQFF | . | TRBJ2-1 | . | TRBV7-8
TGCGCCAGCAGCTTGGGATCCACCAGCAGGGGCAATGAGCAGTTCTTC | CASSLGSTSRGNEQFF | . | TRBJ2-1 | . | TRBV5-1
TGTGCCAGCAGTGAAGCCTACACAGATACGCAGTATTTT | CASSEAYTDTQYF | . | TRBJ2-3 | . | TRBV2
TGCAGCGTTGAAGATCTGGGACTAGCGGCTTCCTACAATGAGCAGTTCTTC | CSVEDLGLAASYNEQFF | . | TRBJ2-1 | TRBD2 | TRBV29-1
TGTGCCAGCAGCGAGTCGAATTCGGGACAGCAGTATTTT | CASSESNSGQQYF | few | TRBJ2-3 | . | TRBV9
TGCAGTGCAAGCCTAGGGAGAGGCGAGACCCAGTACTTC | CSASLGRGETQYF | . | TRBJ2-5 | . | TRBV20-1
TGCGCCAGCAGGAGCCTCGCCCTCGAGACCCAGTACTTC | CASRSLALETQYF | . | TRBJ2-5 | . | TRBV5-1
TGCGCCAGCAGCCCCTACCACGGGGGCGTTGGGGGCAATGAGCAGTTCTTC | CASSPYHGGVGGNEQFF | once | TRBJ2-1 | . | TRBV4-3
TGTGCCAGCAGTGAGAGTCAGCGGGGCTACAATGAGCAGTTCTTC | CASSESQRGYNEQFF | . | TRBJ2-1 | TRBD2 | TRBV6-1
TGTGCCACCCACGGAGGGAAGCGAGAGACCCAGTACTTC | CATHGGKRETQYF | . | TRBJ2-5 | . | TRBV24-1
TGTGCCAGCAGCTTAGTTGCGGGAATCTCAAACATTCAGTACTTC | CASSLVAGISNIQYF | few | TRBJ2-4 | . | TRBV11-2
TGTGCCAGCAGCTTATGGCGTTTGAGGACTAGAGGCTCCGAGCAGTACTTC | CASSLWRLRTRGSEQYF | . | TRBJ2-7 | TRBD2 | TRBV11-2
TGTGCCAGCAGCTTCGGACAGGGGAAGTACTTC | CASSFGQGKYF | . | TRBJ2-4 | TRBD1 | TRBV11-2
TGTGCCAGCAGCCTCATCTCCGGTGAGCAGTTCTTC | CASSLISGEQFF | . | TRBJ2-1 | . | TRBV27
TGTGCCAGCTCACCGGAGGTCCACACCCGCAATGAGCAGTTCTTC | CASSPEVHTRNEQFF | once | TRBJ2-1 | . | TRBV18
TGTGCCAGCAGTTTAACTAGCGGGAGGGCCTTTGGGGAAGAGACCCAGTACTTC | CASSLTSGRAFGEETQYF | . | TRBJ2-5 | TRBD2 | TRBV12-3/TRBV12-4
TGCAGCGTTAGGGAGACCACAGATACGCAGTATTTT | CSVRETTDTQYF | . | TRBJ2-3 | . | TRBV29-1
TGCAGCGTTGGCGACAGGGCTCTCCACATTCAGTACTTC | CSVGDRALHIQYF | few | TRBJ2-4 | TRBD1 | TRBV29-1
TGTGCCAGCAGTGACGCGGGGAACAATGAGCAGTTCTTC | CASSDAGNNEQFF | . | TRBJ2-1 | . | TRBV6-4
TGTGCCAGCAGTTACGATTCTGGAGGGGAGACCCAGTACTTC | CASSYDSGGETQYF | . | TRBJ2-5 | . | TRBV6-5
TGTGCCAGCAGTCCCGGGACAGGGGAATTGACTACCGGGGAGCTGTTTTTT | CASSPGTGELTTGELFF | . | TRBJ2-2 | TRBD1 | TRBV12-3/TRBV12-4
TGCGCCAGCAGCCAAGAAGGACTAGGAGGCAATGAGCAGTTCTTC | CASSQEGLGGNEQFF | . | TRBJ2-1 | TRBD2 | TRBV4-1
TGTGCCACCAGCAGAGATCGGACAGGGGGCTACGAGCAGTACTTC | CATSRDRTGGYEQYF | many | TRBJ2-7 | TRBD1 | TRBV15
TGCAGCGGGACAGTTACCGGGGGCTACACCTTC | CSGTVTGGYTF | . | TRBJ1-2 | . | TRBV29-1
TGTGCCAGCAGCCCGACGGGACAGGTCCCCTATGGCTACACCTTC | CASSPTGQVPYGYTF | . | TRBJ1-2 | TRBD1 | TRBV7-9
TGTGCCAGCAGTTACCCCGAGGGGAGCGCTTTCAATCAGCCCCAGCATTTT | CASSYPEGSAFNQPQHF | . | TRBJ1-5 | . | TRBV6-2/TRBV6-3
. | CASSSTVADTQYF | . | TRBJ2-3 | . | TRBV7-7
TGCGCCAGCAGCTCCGGGACAGGGGTAACTGGGGCCAACGTCCTGACTTTC | CASSSGTGVTGANVLTF | once | TRBJ2-6 | TRBD1 | TRBV4-1
TGCGCCAGCAGCTTGGGGCAGAGGGGGAGCTCCTACAATGAGCAGTTCTTC | CASSLGQRGSSYNEQFF | once | TRBJ2-1 | . | TRBV5-1
TGCAGTGCAGGCGGGAGTCCCACAGATACGCAGTATTTT | CSAGGSPTDTQYF | . | TRBJ2-3 | TRBD2 | TRBV20-1
TGCAGCGTCGCAGGGGCTAGGTACGAGCAGTACTTC | CSVAGARYEQYF | few | TRBJ2-7 | . | TRBV29-1
TGTGCCAGCAGTATCAATTCCCACGATACGCAGTATTTT | CASSINSHDTQYF | few | TRBJ2-3 | . | TRBV6-4
TGTGCCAGCAGCGTAGGAGTTTATCGGGACAGGGACCAAGAGACCCAGTACTTC | CASSVGVYRDRDQETQYF | once | TRBJ2-5 | TRBD1 | TRBV9
TGTGCCAGCAGCCAGATACCCGGCTACGAGCAGTACTTC | CASSQIPGYEQYF | . | TRBJ2-7 | . | TRBV11-2
TGTGCCAGCAAAAAACAGGGCCTGAACACTGAAGCTTTCTTT | CASKKQGLNTEAFF | . | TRBJ1-1 | . | TRBV27